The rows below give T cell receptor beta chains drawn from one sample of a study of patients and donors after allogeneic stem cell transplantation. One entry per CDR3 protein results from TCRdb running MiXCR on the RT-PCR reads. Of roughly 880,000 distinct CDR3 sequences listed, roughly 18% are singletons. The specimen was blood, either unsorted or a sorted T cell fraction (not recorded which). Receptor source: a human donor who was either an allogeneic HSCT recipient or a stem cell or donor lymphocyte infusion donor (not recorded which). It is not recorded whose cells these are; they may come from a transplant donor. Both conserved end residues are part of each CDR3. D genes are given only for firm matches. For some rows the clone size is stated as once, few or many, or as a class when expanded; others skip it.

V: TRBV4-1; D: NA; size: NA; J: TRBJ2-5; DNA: TGCGCCAGCAGCCGCTTAGTGGAGAAAGAGACCCAGTACTTC; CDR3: CASSRLVEKETQYF
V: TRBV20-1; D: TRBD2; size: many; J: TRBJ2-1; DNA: TGCAGTGCTAGATCAGCGGGGGGGTCCTACAATGAGCAGTTCTTC; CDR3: CSARSAGGSYNEQFF
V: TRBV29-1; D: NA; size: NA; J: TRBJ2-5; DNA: TGCAGCGTTCCAAGATGGGGGGGCTCGTACCAAGAGACCCAGTACTTC; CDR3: CSVPRWGGSYQETQYF
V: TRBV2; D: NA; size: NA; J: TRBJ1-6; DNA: TGTGCCAGCAGCCCTCGGGAGGGGAGGAATTCACCCCTCCACTTT; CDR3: CASSPREGRNSPLHF
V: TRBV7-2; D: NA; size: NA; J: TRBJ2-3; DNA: TGTGCCAGCAGCCCGGACTTCACAGATACGCAGTATTTT; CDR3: CASSPDFTDTQYF
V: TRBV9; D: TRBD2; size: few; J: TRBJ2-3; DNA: TGTGCCAGCAGCGTAGAGGCTAGCGGGCATAATACGCAGTATTTT; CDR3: CASSVEASGHNTQYF
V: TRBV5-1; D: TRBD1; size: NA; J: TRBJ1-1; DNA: TGCGCCAGCAGCCAGAGGACAGGCCCCATGAACACTGAAGCTTTCTTT; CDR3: CASSQRTGPMNTEAFF
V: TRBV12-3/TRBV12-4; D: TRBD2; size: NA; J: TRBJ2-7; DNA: TGTGCCAGCAGTCCTAAGCCGGGAGGCGAGCAGTACTTC; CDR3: CASSPKPGGEQYF
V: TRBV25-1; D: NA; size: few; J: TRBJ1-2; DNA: TGTGCCAGCAGTCGCGGGGCGTCTAACTATGGCTACACCTTC; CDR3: CASSRGASNYGYTF
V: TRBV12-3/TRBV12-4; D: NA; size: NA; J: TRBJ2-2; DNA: TGTGCCAGCAGTATTGACTGGGCCGGGGAGCTGTTTTTT; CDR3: CASSIDWAGELFF
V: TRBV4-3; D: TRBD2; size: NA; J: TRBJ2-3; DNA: TGCGCCAGCAGCCAAGGACTAGCGAGAGATACGCAGTATTTT; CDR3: CASSQGLARDTQYF
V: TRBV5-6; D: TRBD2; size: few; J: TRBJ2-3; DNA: TGTGCCAGCAGGAGTTGGGGGGGGGGCACAGATACGCAGTATTTT; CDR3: CASRSWGGGTDTQYF
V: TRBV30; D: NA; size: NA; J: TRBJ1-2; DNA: TGTGCCTGGATGTCGGGGAACTATGGCTACACCTTC; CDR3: CAWMSGNYGYTF
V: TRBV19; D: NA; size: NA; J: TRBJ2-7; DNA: TGTGCCAGTAGTGTTTCTGGCGCGAAGACCTACGAGCAGTACTTC; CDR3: CASSVSGAKTYEQYF
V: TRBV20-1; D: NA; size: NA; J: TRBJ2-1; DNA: TGCAGTGCTAGTATGGTACTGAGCTCCTACAATGAGCAGTTCTTC; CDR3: CSASMVLSSYNEQFF
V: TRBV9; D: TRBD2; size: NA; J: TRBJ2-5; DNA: TGTGCCAGCAGCGGGTGGGGGGGTGGAGAGACCCAGTACTTC; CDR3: CASSGWGGGETQYF
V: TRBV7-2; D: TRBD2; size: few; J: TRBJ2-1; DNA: TGTGCCAGCAGCCCACGGGGGGGTCACAATGAGCAGTTCTTC; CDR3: CASSPRGGHNEQFF
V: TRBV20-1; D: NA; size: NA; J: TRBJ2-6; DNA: TGCAGTGCTACCTTAAGGACGGCTGGGGCCAACGTCCTGACTTTC; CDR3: CSATLRTAGANVLTF
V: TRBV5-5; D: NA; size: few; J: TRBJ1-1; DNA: TGTGCCAGCAGCTTGGAAAACGATCCCCCGAACACTGAAGCTTTCTTT; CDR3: CASSLENDPPNTEAFF
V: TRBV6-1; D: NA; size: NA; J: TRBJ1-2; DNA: TGTGCCAGCAGCGATGGACTTAGACATGGCTACACCTTC; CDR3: CASSDGLRHGYTF
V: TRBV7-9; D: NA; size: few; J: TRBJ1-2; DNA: TGTGCCAGCAGCTTACCGACAGCCCACTATGGCTACACCTTC; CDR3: CASSLPTAHYGYTF
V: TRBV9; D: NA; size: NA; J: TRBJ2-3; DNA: TGTGCCAGCAGCGGAGCGGTTAGCACAGATACGCAGTATTTT; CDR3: CASSGAVSTDTQYF
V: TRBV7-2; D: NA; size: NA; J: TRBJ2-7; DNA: TGTGCCAGCACTCGCGCCGGGGGGCGACTCGAGCAGTACTTC; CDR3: CASTRAGGRLEQYF
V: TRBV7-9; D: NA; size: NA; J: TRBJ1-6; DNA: TGTGCCAGCAGCTTAGGACGTTCACCCCTCCACTTT; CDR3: CASSLGRSPLHF
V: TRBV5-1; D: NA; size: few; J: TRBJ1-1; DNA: TGCGCCAGCAGCTTGGATGTCCGGGTGAACACTGAAGCTTTCTTT; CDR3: CASSLDVRVNTEAFF
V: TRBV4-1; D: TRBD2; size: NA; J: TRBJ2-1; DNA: TGCGCCAGCAGCCAGCACCCCGGGACTAACAATGAGCAGTTCTTC; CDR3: CASSQHPGTNNEQFF
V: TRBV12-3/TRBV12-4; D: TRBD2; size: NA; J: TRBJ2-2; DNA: TGTGCCAGCAGTTTTGCCGGGAGGGAGGCCGGGGAGCTGTTTTTT; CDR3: CASSFAGREAGELFF
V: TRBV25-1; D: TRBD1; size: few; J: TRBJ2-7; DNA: TGTGCCAGCAGTGAAGCTGGACAGGGGGAGCAGTACTTC; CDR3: CASSEAGQGEQYF
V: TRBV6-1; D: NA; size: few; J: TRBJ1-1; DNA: TGTGCCAGCAGTGTGAAATTGAACACTGAAGCTTTCTTT; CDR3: CASSVKLNTEAFF
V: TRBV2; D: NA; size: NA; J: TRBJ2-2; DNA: TGTGCCAGCCGACAAAACACCGGCGGGACCGGGGAGCTGTTTTTT; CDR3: CASRQNTGGTGELFF
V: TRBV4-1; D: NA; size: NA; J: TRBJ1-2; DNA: TGCGCCAGCAGGACCATGCCCGGGTCCTATGGCTACACCTTC; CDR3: CASRTMPGSYGYTF
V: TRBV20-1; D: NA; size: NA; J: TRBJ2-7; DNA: TGCAGTGCTAGAGAAGGGGTTGGGGGCTACGAGCAGTACTTC; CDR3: CSAREGVGGYEQYF
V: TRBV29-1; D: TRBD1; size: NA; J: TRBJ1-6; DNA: TGCAGCGTTTCGACGGGGACAGAAAGCTCACCCCTCCACTTT; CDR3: CSVSTGTESSPLHF
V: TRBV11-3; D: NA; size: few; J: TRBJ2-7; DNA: TGTGCCAGCAGCTTGGGACATCTTAGGGAGCAGTACTTC; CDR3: CASSLGHLREQYF
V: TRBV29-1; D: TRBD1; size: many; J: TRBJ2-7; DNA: TGCAGCGCGGGACAGGGGCACTACGAGCAGTACTTC; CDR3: CSAGQGHYEQYF
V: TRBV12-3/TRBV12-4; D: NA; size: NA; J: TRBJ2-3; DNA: TGTGCCAGCAGTGAAACGGTGGATACGCAGTATTTT; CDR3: CASSETVDTQYF
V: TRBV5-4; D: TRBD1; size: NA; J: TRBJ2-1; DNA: TGTGCCAGCAGCTTCCGGGACAGACTCTACAATGAGCAGTTCTTC; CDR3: CASSFRDRLYNEQFF
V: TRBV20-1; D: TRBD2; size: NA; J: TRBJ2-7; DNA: TGCAGTGCTAGAGATCAGGGACTAGCGGGATTAGGAGCTCTCTACGAGCAGTACTTC; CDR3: CSARDQGLAGLGALYEQYF
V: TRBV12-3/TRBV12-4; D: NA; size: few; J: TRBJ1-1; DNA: TGTGCCAGCAGTGAGCCAGGGCCCTCCCGCGAAGCTTTCTTT; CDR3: CASSEPGPSREAFF
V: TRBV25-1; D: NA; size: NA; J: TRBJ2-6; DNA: TGTGCCAGCAGTGAATATCAGTTTTCTGGGGCCAACGTCCTGACTTTC; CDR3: CASSEYQFSGANVLTF
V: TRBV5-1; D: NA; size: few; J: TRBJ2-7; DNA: TGCGCCAGCAGCTTGGAAGATGGGTTCAAGTACTTC; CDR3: CASSLEDGFKYF
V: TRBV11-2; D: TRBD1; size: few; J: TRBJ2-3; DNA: TGTGCCAGCAGCTTAGTTGGGGGGACAGGGGGTTTAAGAGATACGCAGTATTTT; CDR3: CASSLVGGTGGLRDTQYF
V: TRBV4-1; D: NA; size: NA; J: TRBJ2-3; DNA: TGCGCCAGCAGCCTTCGGACATCCCTCACAGATACGCAGTATTTT; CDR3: CASSLRTSLTDTQYF
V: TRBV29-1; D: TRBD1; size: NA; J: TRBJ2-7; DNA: TGCAGCGGTGGGACAGACTACGAGCAGTACTTC; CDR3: CSGGTDYEQYF
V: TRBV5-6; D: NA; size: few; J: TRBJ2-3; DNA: TGTGCCAGCAGCTTGTTGAACCTAGTAGCAGATACGCAGTATTTT; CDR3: CASSLLNLVADTQYF
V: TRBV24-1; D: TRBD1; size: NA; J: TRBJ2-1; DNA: TGTGCCACCAGTGATTTGCAGGGGGGACAGGGGCGGAATGAGCAGTTCTTC; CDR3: CATSDLQGGQGRNEQFF